This T cell receptor (beta chain) was obtained from a study of cytomegalovirus exposure and HLA in healthy donors. 13 Jbeta primers and 60 Vbeta primers were used for the PCR. The data were produced by immunoSEQ multiplex PCR, yet TCRdb's version contains in-frame clones alone and is incomplete. The profile shows around 200,000 clones, about 80% of them singletons. The CDR3 is 15 amino acids. Germline lookup yields CDR1 SGHDN and CDR2 FVKESK. The V and J ends lost 0 bases and 7 bases respectively, with 10 bases between them. V gene TRBV14 combines with J gene TRBJ1-6; TRBD1 might be the D (6 bases). This clonotype was obtained from a woman in her fifties or sixties in good health and CMV-seronegative. Sequenced: PBMCs. The CDR3 bases are TGTGCCAGCAGCCAAGATTTCAGGGGAAATTCACCCCTCCACTTT. Translated, it gives CASSQDFRGNSPLHF.